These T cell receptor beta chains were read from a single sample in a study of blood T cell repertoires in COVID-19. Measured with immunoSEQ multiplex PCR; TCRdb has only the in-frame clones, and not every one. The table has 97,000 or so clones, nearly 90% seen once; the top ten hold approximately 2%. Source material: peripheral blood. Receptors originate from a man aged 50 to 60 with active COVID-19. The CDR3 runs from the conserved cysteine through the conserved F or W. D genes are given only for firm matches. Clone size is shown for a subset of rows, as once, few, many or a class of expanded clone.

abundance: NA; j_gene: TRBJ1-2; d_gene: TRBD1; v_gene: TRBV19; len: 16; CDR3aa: CASSTRTGGKLYGYTF; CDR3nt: TGTGCCAGTAGTACTAGGACAGGGGGGAAACTCTATGGCTACACCTTC
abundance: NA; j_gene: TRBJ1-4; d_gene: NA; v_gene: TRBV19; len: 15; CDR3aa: CASSTYTARGEKLFF; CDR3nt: TGTGCCAGTAGTACCTATACCGCAAGAGGCGAAAAACTGTTTTTT
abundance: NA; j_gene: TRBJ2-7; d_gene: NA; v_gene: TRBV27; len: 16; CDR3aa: CASSPRVPPLAYEQYF; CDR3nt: TGTGCCAGCAGTCCTCGGGTCCCGCCGTTAGCCTACGAGCAGTACTTC
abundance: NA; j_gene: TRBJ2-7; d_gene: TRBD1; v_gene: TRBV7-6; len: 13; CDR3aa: CASSLRQGDEQYF; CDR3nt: TGTGCCAGCAGCTTACGACAGGGGGACGAGCAGTACTTC
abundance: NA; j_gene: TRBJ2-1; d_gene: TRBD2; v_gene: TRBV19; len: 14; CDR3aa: CASSLSGGRNEQFF; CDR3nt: TGTGCCAGTAGTTTGTCGGGGGGGAGGAATGAGCAGTTCTTC
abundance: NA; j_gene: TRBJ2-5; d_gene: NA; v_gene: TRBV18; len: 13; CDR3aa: CASSPLSVETQYF; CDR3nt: TGTGCCAGCTCACCCCTTTCCGTAGAGACCCAGTACTTC
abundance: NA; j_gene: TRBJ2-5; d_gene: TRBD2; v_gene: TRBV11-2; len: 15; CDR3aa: CASSLVIAGGQTQYF; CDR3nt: TGTGCCAGCAGCTTAGTAATAGCGGGGGGTCAGACCCAGTACTTC
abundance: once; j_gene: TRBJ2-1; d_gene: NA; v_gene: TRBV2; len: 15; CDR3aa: CASNFQRALYNEQFF; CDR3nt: TGTGCCAGCAACTTCCAGCGGGCCCTATACAATGAGCAGTTCTTC
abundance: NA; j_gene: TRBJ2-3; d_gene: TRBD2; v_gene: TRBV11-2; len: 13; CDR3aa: CASSPQGGNTQYF; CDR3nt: TGTGCCAGCAGCCCCCAGGGAGGGAATACGCAGTATTTT
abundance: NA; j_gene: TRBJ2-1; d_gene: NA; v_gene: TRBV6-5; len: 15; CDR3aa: CASSYRTSTYNEQFF; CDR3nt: TGTGCCAGCAGTTACCGAACTAGTACCTACAATGAGCAGTTCTTC
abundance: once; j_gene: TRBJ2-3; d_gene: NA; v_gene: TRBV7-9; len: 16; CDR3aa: CASSSITGGGTDTQYF; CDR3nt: TGTGCCAGCAGCTCTATTACGGGGGGCGGTACAGATACGCAGTATTTT
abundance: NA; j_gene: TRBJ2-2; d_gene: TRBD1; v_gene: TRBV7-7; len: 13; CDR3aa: CASSPQGAGELFF; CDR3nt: TGTGCTAGCAGCCCACAGGGGGCCGGGGAGCTGTTTTTT
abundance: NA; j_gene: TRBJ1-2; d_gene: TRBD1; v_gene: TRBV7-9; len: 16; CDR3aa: CASSLVGQGTNYGYTF; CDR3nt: TGTGCCAGCAGCCTAGTTGGACAGGGGACTAACTATGGCTACACCTTC
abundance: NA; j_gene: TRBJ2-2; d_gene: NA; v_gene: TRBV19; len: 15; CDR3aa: CASSQGSANTGELFF; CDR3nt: TGTGCCAGTAGTCAGGGTAGTGCGAACACCGGGGAGCTGTTTTTT
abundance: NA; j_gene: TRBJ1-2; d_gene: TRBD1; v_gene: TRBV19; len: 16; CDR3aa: CASSDRGGTDAYGYTF; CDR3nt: TGTGCCAGTAGCGACCGAGGCGGGACAGACGCCTATGGCTACACCTTC